A selection of T cell receptor beta chains follows, all from one sample in a study of Graves' ophthalmopathy and Graves' hyperthyroidism. MiXCR, run by TCRdb on the multiplex PCR reads, gives a single entry per CDR3 protein. The top ten hold approximately 6.9% of the sample, which has hundreds of thousands of distinct CDR3 sequences, about 20% seen once. The sequencing input was peripheral blood. Receptors originate from a woman under 30 with stable Graves' hyperthyroidism. Some clones in this sample may be carry-over from other donors' samples. Each CDR3 is given with its conserved first and last residue. A D gene is named only where the DNA matches it firmly. The size field is filled for only some rows; it gives once, few, many or a size class.

size: many
J: TRBJ1-6
D: NA
V: TRBV5-1
CDR3: CASTASDSSYNSPLHF
DNA: TGCGCCAGCACGGCCAGCGACAGCTCCTATAATTCACCCCTCCACTTT

size: many
J: TRBJ1-5
D: NA
V: TRBV6-1
CDR3: CASCSGVNQPQHF
DNA: TGTGCCAGCTGCTCAGGAGTCAATCAGCCCCAGCATTTT

size: NA
J: TRBJ1-5
D: NA
V: TRBV28
CDR3: CASSLPIPYQPQHF
DNA: TGTGCCAGCAGTTTACCAATCCCGTATCAGCCCCAGCATTTT

size: many
J: TRBJ1-5
D: TRBD1
V: TRBV19
CDR3: CASSLGTGAGQPQHF
DNA: TGTGCCAGTAGTCTGGGGACAGGGGCGGGACAGCCCCAGCATTTT

size: NA
J: TRBJ2-5
D: NA
V: TRBV12-3/TRBV12-4
CDR3: CASSSLALRETQYF
DNA: TGTGCCAGCAGCTCCCTGGCCCTACGAGAGACCCAGTACTTC

size: few
J: TRBJ2-4
D: NA
V: TRBV2
CDR3: CASAVRRTVNIQYF
DNA: TGTGCCAGCGCCGTAAGAAGGACGGTAAACATTCAGTACTTC

size: many
J: TRBJ1-1
D: TRBD1
V: TRBV5-1
CDR3: CASSLDHRGRTEAFF
DNA: TGCGCCAGCAGCTTAGATCACAGGGGGCGGACTGAAGCTTTCTTT

size: few
J: TRBJ1-2
D: TRBD1
V: TRBV20-1
CDR3: CSARGTGGYGYTF
DNA: TGCAGTGCTAGAGGGACAGGGGGCTATGGCTACACCTTC

size: few
J: TRBJ1-3
D: NA
V: TRBV9
CDR3: CASSVRPTEPDSGNTIYF
DNA: TGTGCCAGCAGCGTTCGCCCGACTGAACCTGACTCTGGAAACACCATATATTTT

size: many
J: TRBJ1-2
D: TRBD1
V: TRBV6-8
CDR3: CASRVDRGANYGYTF
DNA: TGTGCCAGCAGGGTCGACAGGGGGGCTAACTATGGCTACACCTTC

size: few
J: TRBJ1-1
D: NA
V: TRBV18
CDR3: CASSPGSILPEAFF
DNA: TGTGCCAGCTCACCTGGCAGCATCCTTCCTGAAGCTTTCTTT

size: many
J: TRBJ2-2
D: NA
V: TRBV12-3/TRBV12-4
CDR3: CASSPGWVTGELFF
DNA: TGTGCCAGCAGCCCGGGATGGGTCACCGGGGAGCTGTTTTTT

size: few
J: TRBJ1-1
D: NA
V: TRBV19
CDR3: CASTGPWAEAFF
DNA: TGTGCCAGTACCGGACCTTGGGCTGAAGCTTTCTTT

size: NA
J: TRBJ2-2
D: TRBD2
V: TRBV20-1
CDR3: CSVHRGSIGTGELFF
DNA: TGCAGTGTCCACCGCGGGAGTATTGGGACCGGGGAGCTGTTTTTT

size: NA
J: TRBJ2-5
D: NA
V: TRBV28
CDR3: CASSTGPREAQYF
DNA: TGTGCCAGCAGTACCGGACCAAGAGAGGCCCAGTACTTC

size: few
J: TRBJ1-6
D: NA
V: TRBV6-1
CDR3: CASSRKVANSPLHF
DNA: TGTGCCAGCAGTCGTAAGGTAGCAAATTCACCCCTCCACTTT

size: NA
J: TRBJ1-2
D: NA
V: TRBV20-1
CDR3: CSALDGYTF
DNA: TGCAGTGCCTTGGATGGCTACACCTTC

size: many
J: TRBJ1-1
D: NA
V: TRBV19
CDR3: CASNFWGAGRNTEAFF
DNA: TGTGCCAGTAATTTCTGGGGGGCAGGGCGGAACACTGAAGCTTTCTTT

size: many
J: TRBJ2-2
D: TRBD2
V: TRBV6-1
CDR3: CASSETLGGANTGELFF
DNA: TGTGCCAGCAGTGAAACGTTGGGGGGGGCGAACACCGGGGAGCTGTTTTTT

size: NA
J: TRBJ1-1
D: NA
V: TRBV29-1
CDR3: CSAARVGVTEACF
DNA: TGCAGCGCAGCAAGAGTGGGGGTAACTGAAGCTTGCTTT

size: many
J: TRBJ2-3
D: NA
V: TRBV13
CDR3: CASSLAGTDTQYF
DNA: TGTGCCAGCAGCTTAGCCGGCACAGATACGCAGTATTTT

size: many
J: TRBJ2-2
D: NA
V: TRBV2
CDR3: CASSDYRVGGELFF
DNA: TGTGCCAGCAGTGACTATAGGGTTGGCGGGGAGCTGTTTTTT